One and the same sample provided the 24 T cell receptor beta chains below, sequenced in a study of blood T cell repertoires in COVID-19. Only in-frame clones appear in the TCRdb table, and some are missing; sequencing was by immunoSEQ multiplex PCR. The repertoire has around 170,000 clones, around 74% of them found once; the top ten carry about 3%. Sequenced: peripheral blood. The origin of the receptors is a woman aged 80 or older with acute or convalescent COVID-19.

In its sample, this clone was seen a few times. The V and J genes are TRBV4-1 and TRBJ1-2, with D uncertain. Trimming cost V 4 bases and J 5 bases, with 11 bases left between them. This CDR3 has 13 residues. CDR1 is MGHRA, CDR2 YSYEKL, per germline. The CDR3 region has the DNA TGCGCCAGCAGCCCCACGGGAGAGTATGGCTACACCTTC. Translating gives CASSPTGEYGYTF.

The CDR3 reads CSASSGSPHEQYF. CDR3 coding DNA: TGCAGTGCTAGTAGCGGGAGCCCCCACGAGCAGTACTTC. The chain uses TRBV20-1 and TRBJ2-7; 9 bases are shared with TRBD2. The CDR3 has 13 residues. With 3 bases clipped from V and 5 bases from J, the junction kept 5 bases outside the gene matches. CDR1 DFQATT and CDR2 SNEGSKA come from the germline V gene (reference sequence).

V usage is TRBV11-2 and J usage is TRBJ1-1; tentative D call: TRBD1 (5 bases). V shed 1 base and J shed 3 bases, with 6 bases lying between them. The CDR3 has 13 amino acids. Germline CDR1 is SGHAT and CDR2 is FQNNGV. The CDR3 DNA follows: TGTGCCAGCAGCTTAGTCAGGGACACTGAAGCTTTCTTT. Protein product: CASSLVRDTEAFF.

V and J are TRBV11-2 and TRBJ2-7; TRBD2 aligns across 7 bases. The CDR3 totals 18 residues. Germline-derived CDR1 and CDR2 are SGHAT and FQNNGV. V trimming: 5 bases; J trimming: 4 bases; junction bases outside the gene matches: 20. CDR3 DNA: TGTGCCAGCAGCCTAGGATTCGTAGCGGGCTTAGGGATGTACGAGCAGTACTTC. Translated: CASSLGFVAGLGMYEQYF.

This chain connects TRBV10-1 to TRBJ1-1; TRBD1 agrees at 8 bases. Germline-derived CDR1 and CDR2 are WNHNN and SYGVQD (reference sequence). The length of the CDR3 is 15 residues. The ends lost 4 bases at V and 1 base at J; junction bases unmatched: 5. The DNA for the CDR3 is TGCGCCAGCAGTGCCGGGACAGGTGGGAACACTGAAGCTTTCTTT. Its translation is CASSAGTGGNTEAFF.

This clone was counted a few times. The CDR3 protein is CSVEFLASQLLQFF. CDR3 nucleotides: TGCAGCGTTGAATTCCTGGCTAGCCAATTGTTGCAGTTCTTC. This sequence joins TRBV29-1 and TRBJ2-1; D possibly corresponds to TRBD2 (5 bases). Germline values: CDR1 SQVTM, CDR2 ANQGSEA. The V and J ends lost 2 bases and 12 bases respectively, with 20 bases between them. CDR3 length: 14 amino acids.

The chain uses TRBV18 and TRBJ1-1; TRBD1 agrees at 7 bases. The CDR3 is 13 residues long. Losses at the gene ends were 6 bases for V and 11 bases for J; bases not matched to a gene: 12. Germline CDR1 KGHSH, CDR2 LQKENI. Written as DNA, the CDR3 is TGTGCCAGCTCGCCTGAACAGGGGCTCTCTGCTTTCTTT. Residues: CASSPEQGLSAFF.

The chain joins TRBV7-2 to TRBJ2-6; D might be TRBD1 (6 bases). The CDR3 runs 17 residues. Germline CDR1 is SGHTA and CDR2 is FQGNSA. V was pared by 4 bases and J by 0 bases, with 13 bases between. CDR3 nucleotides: TGTGCCAGCAGCTCAGGACAGACCCTCTCTGGGGCCAACGTCCTGACTTTC. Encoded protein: CASSSGQTLSGANVLTF.

The CDR3 here is CASSPPNRRTIKYQETQYF. CDR3 nucleotide sequence: TGTGCCAGCTCACCACCTAACAGAAGAACAATAAAGTACCAAGAGACCCAGTACTTC. The J gene is TRBJ2-5, the V gene TRBV18, with D uncertain. The CDR3 runs 19 residues. The germline V gene encodes CDR1 KGHSH and CDR2 LQKENI. The V end lost 0 bases, the J end lost 0 bases, and 20 bases lay between the germline ends. The whole variable domain, filled in from reference TRBV18 and TRBJ2-5, reads NAGVMQNPRHLVRRRGQEARLRCSPMKGHSHVYWYRQLPEEGLKFMVYLQKENIIDESGMPKERFSAEFPKEGPSILRIQQVVRGDSAAYFCASSPPNRRTIKYQETQYFGPGTRLLVL.

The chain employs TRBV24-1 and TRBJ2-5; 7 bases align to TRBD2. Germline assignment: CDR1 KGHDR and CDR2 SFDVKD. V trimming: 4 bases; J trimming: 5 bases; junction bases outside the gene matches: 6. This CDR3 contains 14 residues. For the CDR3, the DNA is TGTGCCACCAGTGAGACCGGGACTATGGAGACCCAGTACTTC. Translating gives CATSETGTMETQYF.

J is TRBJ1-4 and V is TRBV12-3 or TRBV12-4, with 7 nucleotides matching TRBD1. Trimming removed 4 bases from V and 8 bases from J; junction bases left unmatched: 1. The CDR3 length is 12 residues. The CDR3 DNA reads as TGTGCCAGCAGTTCGACAGGGGAAAAACTGTTTTTT. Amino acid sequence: CASSSTGEKLFF.

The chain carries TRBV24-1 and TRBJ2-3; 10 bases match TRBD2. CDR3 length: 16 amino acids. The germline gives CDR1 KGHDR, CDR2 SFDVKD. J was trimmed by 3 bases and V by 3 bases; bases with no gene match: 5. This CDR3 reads CATSDQTSGQTDTQYF. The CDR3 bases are TGTGCCACCAGTGATCAGACTAGCGGGCAAACAGATACGCAGTATTTT.

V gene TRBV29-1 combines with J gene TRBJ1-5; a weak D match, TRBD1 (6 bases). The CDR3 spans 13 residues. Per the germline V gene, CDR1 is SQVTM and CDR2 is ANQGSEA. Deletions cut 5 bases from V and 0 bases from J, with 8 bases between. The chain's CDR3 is CSVRQDSNQPQHF. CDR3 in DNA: TGCAGCGTTCGACAGGATAGCAATCAGCCCCAGCATTTT.

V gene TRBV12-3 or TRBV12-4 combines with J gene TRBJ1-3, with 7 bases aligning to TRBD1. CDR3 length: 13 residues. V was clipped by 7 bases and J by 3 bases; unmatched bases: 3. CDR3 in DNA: TGTGCCAGCACCCGGGACAGTGGAAACACCATATATTTT. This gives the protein CASTRDSGNTIYF.

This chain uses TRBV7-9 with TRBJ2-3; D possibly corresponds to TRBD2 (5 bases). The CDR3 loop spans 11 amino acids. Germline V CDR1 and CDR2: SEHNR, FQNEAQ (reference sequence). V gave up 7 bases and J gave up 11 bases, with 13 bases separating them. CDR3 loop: CASTSPREQYF. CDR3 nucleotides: TGTGCCAGCACCTCCCCCCGGGAGCAGTATTTT. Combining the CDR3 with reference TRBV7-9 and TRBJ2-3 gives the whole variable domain DTGVSQNPRHKITKRGQNVTFRCDPISEHNRLYWYRQTLGQGPEFLTYFQNEAQLEKSRLLSDRFSAERPKGSFSTLEIQRTEQGDSAMYLCASTSPREQYFGPGTRLTVL.

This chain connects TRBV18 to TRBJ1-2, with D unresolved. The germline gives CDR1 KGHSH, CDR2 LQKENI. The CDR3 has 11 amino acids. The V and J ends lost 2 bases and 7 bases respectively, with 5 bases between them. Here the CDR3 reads CASSPGSGYTF. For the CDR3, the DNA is TGTGCCAGCTCACCAGGCTCTGGCTACACCTTC.

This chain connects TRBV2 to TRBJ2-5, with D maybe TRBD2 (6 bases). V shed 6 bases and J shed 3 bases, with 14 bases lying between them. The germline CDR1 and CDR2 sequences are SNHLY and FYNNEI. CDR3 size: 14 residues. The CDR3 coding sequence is TGTGCCAGCAGCTTCGGCGGGATAAAAGAGACCCAGTACTTC. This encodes CASSFGGIKETQYF. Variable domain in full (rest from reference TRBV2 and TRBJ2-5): EPEVTQTPSHQVTQMGQEVILRCVPISNHLYFYWYRQILGQKVEFLVSFYNNEISEKSEIFDDQFSVERPDGSNFTLKIRSTKLEDSAMYFCASSFGGIKETQYFGPGTRLLVL.

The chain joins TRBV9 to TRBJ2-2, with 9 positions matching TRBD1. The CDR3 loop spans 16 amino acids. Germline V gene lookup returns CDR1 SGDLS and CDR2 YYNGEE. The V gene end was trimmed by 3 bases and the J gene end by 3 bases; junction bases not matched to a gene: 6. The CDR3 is CASSATGGMDTGELFF. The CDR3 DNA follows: TGTGCCAGCAGCGCGACAGGGGGTATGGACACCGGGGAGCTGTTTTTT.

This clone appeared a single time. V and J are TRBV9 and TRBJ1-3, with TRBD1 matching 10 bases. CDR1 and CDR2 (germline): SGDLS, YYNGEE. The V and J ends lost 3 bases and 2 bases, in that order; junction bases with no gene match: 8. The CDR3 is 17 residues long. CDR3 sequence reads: CASSGQGARTAGNTIYF. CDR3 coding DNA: TGTGCCAGCAGCGGACAGGGGGCAAGAACAGCTGGAAACACCATATATTTT. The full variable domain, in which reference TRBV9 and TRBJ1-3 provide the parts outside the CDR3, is DSGVTQTPKHLITATGQRVTLRCSPRSGDLSVYWYQQSLDQGLQFLIQYYNGEERAKGNILERFSAQQFPDLHSELNLSSLELGDSALYFCASSGQGARTAGNTIYFGEGSWLTVV.

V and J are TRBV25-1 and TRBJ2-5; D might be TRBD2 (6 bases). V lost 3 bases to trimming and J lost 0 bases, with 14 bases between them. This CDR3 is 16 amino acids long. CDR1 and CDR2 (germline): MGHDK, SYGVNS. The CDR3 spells CASSEGVGGYQETQYF. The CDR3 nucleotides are TGTGCCAGCAGTGAGGGGGTCGGGGGATACCAAGAGACCCAGTACTTC.

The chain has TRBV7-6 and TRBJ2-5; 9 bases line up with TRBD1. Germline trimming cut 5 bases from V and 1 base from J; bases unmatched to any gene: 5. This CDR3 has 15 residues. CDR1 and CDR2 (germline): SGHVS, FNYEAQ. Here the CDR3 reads CASSLTGGVQETQYF. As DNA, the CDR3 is TGTGCCAGCAGCCTAACAGGGGGCGTCCAAGAGACCCAGTACTTC.

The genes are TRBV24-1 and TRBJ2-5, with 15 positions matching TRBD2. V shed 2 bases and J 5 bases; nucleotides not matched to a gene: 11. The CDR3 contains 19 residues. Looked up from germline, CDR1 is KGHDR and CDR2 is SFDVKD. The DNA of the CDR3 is TGTGCCACCAGTGATTCGCCGGGACTAGCGGGAGGAGGATTTGAGACCCAGTACTTC. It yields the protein CATSDSPGLAGGGFETQYF.

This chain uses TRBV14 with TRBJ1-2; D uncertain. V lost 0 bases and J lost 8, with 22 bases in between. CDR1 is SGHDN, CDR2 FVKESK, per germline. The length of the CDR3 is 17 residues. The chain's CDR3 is CASSQDKAVWWVRGYTF. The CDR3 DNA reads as TGTGCCAGCAGCCAAGATAAGGCGGTGTGGTGGGTGCGGGGCTACACCTTC.

The chain's CDR3 is CASSANVDRFEQYF. Here the CDR3 DNA reads TGTGCCAGCAGCGCGAACGTGGACAGATTCGAGCAGTACTTC. The chain links TRBV11-2 to TRBJ2-7; D might be TRBD1 (6 bases). The ends were cut back, 5 bases at V and 6 bases at J, with 17 bases in the middle. This CDR3 has 14 residues. Germline V gene sequence: CDR1 SGHAT, CDR2 FQNNGV.